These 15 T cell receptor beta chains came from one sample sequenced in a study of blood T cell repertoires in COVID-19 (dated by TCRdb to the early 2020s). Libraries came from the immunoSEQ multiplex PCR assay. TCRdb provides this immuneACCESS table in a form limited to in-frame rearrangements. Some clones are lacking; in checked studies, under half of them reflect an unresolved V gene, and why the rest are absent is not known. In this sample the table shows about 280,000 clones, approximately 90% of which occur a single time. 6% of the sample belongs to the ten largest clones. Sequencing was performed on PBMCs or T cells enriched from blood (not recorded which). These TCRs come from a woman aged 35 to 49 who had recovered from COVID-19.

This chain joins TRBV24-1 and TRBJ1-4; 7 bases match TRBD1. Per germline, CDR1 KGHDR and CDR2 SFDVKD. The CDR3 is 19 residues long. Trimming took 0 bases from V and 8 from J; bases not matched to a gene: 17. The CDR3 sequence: CATSDLTLKYDRVGEKLFF. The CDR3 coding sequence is TGTGCCACCAGTGATTTGACCCTGAAATACGACAGGGTAGGAGAAAAACTGTTTTTT.

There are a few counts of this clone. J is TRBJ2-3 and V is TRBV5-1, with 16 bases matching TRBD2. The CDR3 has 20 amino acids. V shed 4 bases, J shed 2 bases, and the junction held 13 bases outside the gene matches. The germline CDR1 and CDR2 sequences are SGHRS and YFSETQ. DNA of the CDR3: TGCGCCAGCAGCCCGCTTCCCGGGACTAGCGGGAGGGCCCTCACAGATACGCAGTATTTT. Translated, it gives CASSPLPGTSGRALTDTQYF. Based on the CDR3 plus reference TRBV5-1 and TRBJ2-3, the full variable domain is KAGVTQTPRYLIKTRGQQVTLSCSPISGHRSVSWYQQTPGQGLQFLFEYFSETQRNKGNFPGRFSGRQFSNSRSEMNVSTLELGDSALYLCASSPLPGTSGRALTDTQYFGPGTRLTVL.

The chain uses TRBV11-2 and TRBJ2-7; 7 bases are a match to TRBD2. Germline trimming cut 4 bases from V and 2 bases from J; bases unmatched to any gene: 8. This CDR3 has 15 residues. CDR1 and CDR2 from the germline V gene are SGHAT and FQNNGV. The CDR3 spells CASSSRGVAAYEQYF. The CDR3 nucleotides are TGTGCCAGCAGCTCCCGGGGGGTAGCGGCCTACGAGCAGTACTTC. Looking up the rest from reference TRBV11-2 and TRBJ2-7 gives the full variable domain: EAGVAQSPRYKIIEKRQSVAFWCNPISGHATLYWYQQILGQGPKLLIQFQNNGVVDDSQLPKDRFSAERLKGVDSTLKIQPAKLEDSAVYLCASSSRGVAAYEQYFGPGTRLTVT.

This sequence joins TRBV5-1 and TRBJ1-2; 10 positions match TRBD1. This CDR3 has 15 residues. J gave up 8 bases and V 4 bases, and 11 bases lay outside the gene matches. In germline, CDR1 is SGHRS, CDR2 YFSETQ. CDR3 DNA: TGCGCCAGCAGCCGGACGCCCGGGACAGGGGAAGGCTACACCTTC. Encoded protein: CASSRTPGTGEGYTF.

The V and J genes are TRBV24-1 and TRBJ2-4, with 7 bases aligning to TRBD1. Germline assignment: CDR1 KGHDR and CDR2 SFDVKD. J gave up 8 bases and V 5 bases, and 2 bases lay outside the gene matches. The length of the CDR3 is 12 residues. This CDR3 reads CATSVTGDIQYF. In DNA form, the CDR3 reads TGTGCCACCAGTGTCACAGGGGACATTCAGTACTTC.

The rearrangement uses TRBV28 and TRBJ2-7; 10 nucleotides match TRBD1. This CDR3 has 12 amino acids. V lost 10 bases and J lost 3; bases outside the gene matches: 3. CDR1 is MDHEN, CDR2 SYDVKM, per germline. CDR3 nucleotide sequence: TGTGCCATCCGGGACAGGGGCTACGAGCAGTACTTC. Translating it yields CAIRDRGYEQYF.

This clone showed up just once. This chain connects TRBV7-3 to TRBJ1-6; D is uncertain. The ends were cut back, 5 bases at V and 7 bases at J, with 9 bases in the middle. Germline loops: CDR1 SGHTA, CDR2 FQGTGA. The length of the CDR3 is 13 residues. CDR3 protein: CASSDGPNSPLHF. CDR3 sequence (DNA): TGTGCCAGCAGCGATGGGCCGAATTCACCCCTCCACTTT.

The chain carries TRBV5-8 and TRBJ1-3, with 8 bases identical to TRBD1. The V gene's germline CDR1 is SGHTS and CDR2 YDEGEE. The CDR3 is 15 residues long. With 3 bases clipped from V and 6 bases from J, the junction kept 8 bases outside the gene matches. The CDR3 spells CASSYIGQGTNTIYF. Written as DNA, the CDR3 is TGTGCCAGCAGCTACATTGGACAGGGTACAAACACCATATATTTT.

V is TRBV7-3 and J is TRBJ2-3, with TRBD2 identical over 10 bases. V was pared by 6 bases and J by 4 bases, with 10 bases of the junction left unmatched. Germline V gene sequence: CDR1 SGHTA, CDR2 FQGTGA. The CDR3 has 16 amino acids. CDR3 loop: CASRYGASGSPDTQYF. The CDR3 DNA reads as TGTGCCAGCAGATATGGCGCTAGCGGGAGTCCAGATACGCAGTATTTT.

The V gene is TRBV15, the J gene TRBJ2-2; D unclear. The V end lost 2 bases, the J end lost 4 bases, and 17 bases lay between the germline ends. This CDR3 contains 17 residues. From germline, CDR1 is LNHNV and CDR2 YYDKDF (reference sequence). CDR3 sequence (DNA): TGTGCCACCAGCAGACTCCCGCGGCTCGGCAGCACCGGGGAGCTGTTTTTT. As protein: CATSRLPRLGSTGELFF.

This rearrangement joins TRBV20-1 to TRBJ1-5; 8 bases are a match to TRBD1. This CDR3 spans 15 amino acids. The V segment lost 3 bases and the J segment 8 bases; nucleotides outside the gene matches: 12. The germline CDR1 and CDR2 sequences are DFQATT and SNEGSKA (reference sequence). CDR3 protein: CSASYGQGSVEPQHF. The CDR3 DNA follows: TGCAGTGCTAGTTACGGACAGGGTTCGGTTGAGCCCCAGCATTTT.

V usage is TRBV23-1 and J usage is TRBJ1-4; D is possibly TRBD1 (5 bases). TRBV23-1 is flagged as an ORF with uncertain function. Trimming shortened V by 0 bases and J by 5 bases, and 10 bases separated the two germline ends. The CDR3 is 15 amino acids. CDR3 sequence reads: CASSQSGRANEKLFF. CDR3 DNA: TGCGCCAGCAGTCAATCAGGCAGGGCAAATGAAAAACTGTTTTTT.

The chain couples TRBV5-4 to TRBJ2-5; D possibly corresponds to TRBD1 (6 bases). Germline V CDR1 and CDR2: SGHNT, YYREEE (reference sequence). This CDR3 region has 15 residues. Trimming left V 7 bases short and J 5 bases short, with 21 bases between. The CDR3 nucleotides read TGTGCCAGCTTATCTCGGACAGAAAAACGGGAGACCCAGTACTTC. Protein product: CASLSRTEKRETQYF.

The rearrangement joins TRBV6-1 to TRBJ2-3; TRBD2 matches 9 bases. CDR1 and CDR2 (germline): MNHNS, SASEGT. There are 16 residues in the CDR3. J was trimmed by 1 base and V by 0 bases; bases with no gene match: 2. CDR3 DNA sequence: TGTGCCAGCAGTGAAGCGTTAGCGGGAGGCACAGATACGCAGTATTTT. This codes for CASSEALAGGTDTQYF.

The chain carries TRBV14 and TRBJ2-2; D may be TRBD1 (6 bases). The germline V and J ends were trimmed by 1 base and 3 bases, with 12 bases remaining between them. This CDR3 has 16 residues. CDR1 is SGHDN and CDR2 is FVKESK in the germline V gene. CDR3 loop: CASSQGLQGDTGELFF. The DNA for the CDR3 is TGTGCCAGCAGCCAAGGGTTACAGGGCGACACCGGGGAGCTGTTTTTT.